This TCR beta chain stems from a study of identical twins. Germline lookup yields CDR1 MGHRA and CDR2 YSYEKL. Trimming removed 2 bases at V and 2 bases at J, with 9 bases between. The CDR3 covers 14 residues. Points from the study as a whole: Twin pairs' shared out-of-frame alpha sequences were enriched in low generation probability.

Details on this clonotype: As yet, its antigen is unknown.

Template switching added a universal primer site; cDNA carried unique molecular identifiers. TCRdb reanalysed the 5' RACE reads using MiXCR and keeps one entry per CDR3 protein. The sample records around 1.7 million distinct CDR3 sequences, about 32% being singletons. The chain joins TRBV4-1 to TRBJ1-2, with a possible D match to TRBD1 (5 bases). Sequenced input: cord blood. This receptor was obtained from a newborn girl in good health. For the CDR3, the DNA is TGCGCCAGCAGCCAACCGACAGCCAACTATGGCTACACCTTC. It encodes CASSQPTANYGYTF.